This TCR beta chain is drawn from a study of blood T cell repertoires in COVID-19 (dated by TCRdb to between 2020 and 2021). Notes on the research overall: Samples from collaborators originated in the United States, Italy and Spain and spanned both the acute and convalescent phases of COVID-19. Where available, HLA class I and class II types were obtained from metadata supplied by the sample provider rather than from assay-based typing. The samples were drawn from two sources: the first 160 participants of the ongoing ImmuneRACE study, and fewer than 1,500 subjects contributed by 6 global collaborators. Sample metadata almost always included a de-identified subject ID, COVID-19 status, age in years and sex. The prospective study material was composed of cDNA or gDNA derived from T cells, B-cell-depleted T cells, or PBMCs. The repertoires were made available in a free public database intended to serve as a resource for research on the immune response to SARS-CoV-2. The dataset comprised deeply sampled blood TCRbeta repertoires from subjects exposed to, actively infected with, or recovered from COVID-19.

The CDR3 runs 11 residues from the cysteine to the phenylalanine. CDR3 DNA only is kept here, 33 bases in frame from base 1. CDR1 and CDR2 were assigned from the germline V gene as SNHLY and FYNNEI. Between the V and J ends, shortened by 2 bases and 8 bases respectively, the junction contains 6 bases. Participants in the prospective study were aged roughly 18 to 100 years, lived in approximately 26 United States geographic areas, and enrolled through a virtual design. To assign participants to cohorts, the prospective study relied on clinical history that participants themselves reported in a screening survey and a study questionnaire. ImmuneRACE Cohort 3 recovered participants were defined by two consecutive negative NP/OP PCR tests, healthcare professional clearance, or symptom resolution. In the prospective study, whole blood, serum and a nasopharyngeal or oropharyngeal swab were collected from each participant by mobile phlebotomists. Over a roughly 2-month period, participants in the prospective study had the option of providing additional blood draws and questionnaires. Prospective study blood samples were shipped either frozen or at room temperature before DNA extraction.

TCRbeta CDR3 regions were amplified from genomic DNA by means of the immunoSEQ Assay, a bias-controlled multiplex PCR. As for the authors' bioinformatics: Nucleated cell counts per sample were estimated from amplification of reference gene primers within the assay. To quantify the absolute abundance of each unique TCRbeta CDR3 rearrangement, sequence reads were collapsed and filtered. For each sample, productive Simpson clonality was calculated by taking the square root of Simpson's diversity index across productive rearrangements. What TCRdb holds here is the immuneACCESS table cut down to in-frame rearrangements. Part of the clones is not present; checked against another copy, under half of the missing clones reflect an unresolved V gene, and the others are unexplained. That table supplies the V and J calls and clone size; D and trimming were determined from the DNA. This sample gives about 140,000 clones in total; 75% to 80% of them show up just once. Just under 3% of the sample belongs to the ten largest clones.

The study at large found these results: How much clinical and demographic metadata was included differed by source and by participant, and the metadata was provided uncurated.

As concerns this clone: There is no known antigen for this receptor. No much larger clonotype is one base removed from it; base qualities were not supplied.

The chain employs TRBV2 and TRBJ2-5; the D segment cannot be called with confidence. The sample was PBMCs or T cells enriched from blood (not recorded which). The TCR sequence derives from a woman between 50 and 59 years old who had recovered from COVID-19. The nucleotides are TGTGCCAGCAGTGAAACGGGTACCCAGTACTTC. Its translation reads: CASSETGTQYF.